This TCR beta chain was captured in a study of cytomegalovirus exposure and HLA in healthy donors. The ends were cut back, 5 bases at V and 1 base at J, with 6 bases in the middle. Germline V gene lookup returns CDR1 SGHTA and CDR2 FQGNSA. This CDR3 comprises 13 residues. Use of 60 Vbeta and 13 Jbeta primers characterized the PCR. Profiling relied on immunoSEQ multiplex PCR, and the TCRdb table lists in-frame clones only, not all of them. Of approximately 110,000 clones listed, less than 85% were seen once; the top ten hold 4% to 5%. Sequences were obtained from PBMCs. This chain connects TRBV7-2 to TRBJ1-3; possibly TRBD1 for D (5 bases). This TCR was sampled from a woman aged 35 to 49 in good health and CMV-seronegative. The DNA for the CDR3 is TGTGCCAGCAGCACAGGTTCTGGAAACACCATATATTTT. Protein: CASSTGSGNTIYF. Combining the CDR3 with reference TRBV7-2 and TRBJ1-3 gives the whole variable domain GAGVSQSPSNKVTEKGKDVELRCDPISGHTALYWYRQSLGQGLEFLIYFQGNSAPDKSGLPSDRFSAERTGGSVSTLTIQRTQQEDSAVYLCASSTGSGNTIYFGEGSWLTVV.